The sequence of this T cell receptor beta chain was determined in a study of T cell changes during pregnancy in multiple sclerosis (dated by TCRdb to the late 2010s). Regarding the complete study: Changes in the T cell repertoire over the course of pregnancy were examined in this study in women with multiple sclerosis.

Preparation of the library involved the immunoSEQ multiplex PCR assay. In TCRdb, the immuneACCESS table is reduced to in-frame sequences with V and J assigned. These tables do not hold every clone; where another copy was compared, an unresolved V gene accounts for under half, and the others remain unexplained. The sample data list about 69,000 clones, and approximately 92% of these were observed just once. The biggest ten clones account for just under 2% of the sample. Comment on this clone: Its target antigen remains unknown. No base-level quality is on record; no much larger clone is a single base apart.

The TCR comes from a female donor in good health, enrolled as a control in a pregnancy study. Sequenced material: peripheral blood, taken in the third trimester of pregnancy.

Here the CDR3 is given as CASSMMGGGENSYEQYF. The DNA reads TGTGCCAGCAGCATGATGGGAGGAGGGGAGAATTCCTACGAGCAGTACTTC. The V and J segments used are TRBV13 and TRBJ2-7, and perhaps TRBD2 as D gene, on 6 matching bases. Relative to germline, V is 5 bases shorter and J is 1 base shorter, with 21 bases between their ends. For CDR1 and CDR2, the germline V gene (reference sequence) lists PRHDT and FYEKMQ. The CDR3, from cysteine to phenylalanine, totals 17 residues. Only the CDR3 part of the read is kept: 51 bases, read in frame from the first base.